These T cell receptor beta chains were read from a single sample in a study of CD8+ T cells in alopecia areata. Assay used: immunoSEQ multiplex PCR; TCRdb lists only in-frame clones, some missing. The table lists roughly 250,000 clones, 67% of them singletons. The sample here was CD4+ T cells sorted from blood, taken at week 0. All receptors derive from a human donor with alopecia areata. The CDR3 runs from the conserved cysteine through the conserved F or W. The D gene is left open where the match is weak. Clone size is not always given. Where it is, it says once, few, many or a class for expanded clones.

NA | NA | TRBJ2-5 | TRBV7-2 | CASSLRRMETQYF | TGTGCCAGCAGCTTACGTCGAATGGAGACCCAGTACTTC
many | NA | TRBJ2-3 | TRBV18 | CASSPRTSTDTQYF | TGTGCCAGCTCACCACGGACTAGCACAGATACGCAGTATTTT
once | NA | TRBJ1-6 | TRBV7-9 | CASSSTGNSPLHF | TGTGCCAGCAGCTCGACAGGAAATTCACCCCTCCACTTT
few | NA | TRBJ2-7 | TRBV5-1 | CASSSALRPSYEQYF | TGCGCCAGCAGCTCCGCGTTAAGACCCTCCTACGAGCAGTACTTC
NA | NA | TRBJ1-2 | TRBV29-1 | CSVEDGILYGYTF | TGCAGCGTCGAGGACGGGATACTCTATGGCTACACCTTC
NA | TRBD2 | TRBJ2-1 | TRBV7-8 | CASRLAGSYNEQFF | TGTGCCAGCAGACTAGCGGGATCCTACAATGAGCAGTTCTTC
few | NA | TRBJ1-2 | TRBV9 | CASSVASANYGYTF | TGTGCCAGCAGCGTAGCTTCGGCTAACTATGGCTACACCTTC
NA | TRBD1 | TRBJ2-5 | TRBV2 | CASSGTGKETQYF | TGTGCCAGTTCCGGGACAGGGAAAGAGACCCAGTACTTC
NA | NA | TRBJ2-6 | TRBV25-1 | CASTGSSGANVLTF | TGTGCCAGCACTGGCAGCTCTGGGGCCAACGTCCTGACTTTC
NA | TRBD1 | TRBJ2-7 | TRBV4-2 | CASSLGQGPSEQYF | TGTGCCAGCAGCCTGGGACAGGGGCCCTCCGAGCAGTACTTC
few | NA | TRBJ1-6 | TRBV10-3 | CAISESKSSYNSPLHF | TGTGCCATCAGTGAGTCGAAGAGCTCCTATAATTCACCCCTCCACTTT
NA | TRBD1 | TRBJ1-1 | TRBV30 | CAWRTGPEAFF | TGTGCCTGGAGGACAGGGCCTGAAGCTTTCTTT
NA | NA | TRBJ2-1 | TRBV2 | CASRALVGGNEQFF | TGTGCCAGCAGGGCCCTGGTGGGGGGAAATGAGCAGTTCTTC
NA | NA | TRBJ1-5 | TRBV6-1 | CASSRNGDSNQPQHF | TGTGCCAGCAGCCGAAACGGGGACAGCAATCAGCCCCAGCATTTT
NA | NA | TRBJ2-1 | TRBV5-1 | CASSLAVTNYNEQFF | TGCGCCAGCAGCTTGGCGGTCACTAACTACAATGAGCAGTTCTTC
NA | NA | TRBJ2-2 | TRBV29-1 | CSVGTANTGELFF | TGCAGCGTTGGGACCGCGAACACCGGGGAGCTGTTTTTT
NA | NA | TRBJ2-2 | TRBV7-3 | CASSLTGNTGELFF | TGTGCCAGCAGCTTGACAGGGAACACCGGGGAGCTGTTTTTT